These 24 T cell receptor beta chains were all obtained from the same sample, sequenced in a study of identical twins. From the 5' RACE reads, TCRdb called clonotypes with MiXCR, one entry per CDR3 protein. The sample holds some 690,000 distinct CDR3 sequences; around 21% are singletons and the top ten take about 4.3%. These data are also associated with another study on T cells expressing NK-cell markers.

The sequenced sample consisted of PBMCs. The receptors stem from a young woman in good health.

In its sample, this clonotype was seen a few times. The J gene is TRBJ2-7, the V gene TRBV20-1, with D tentatively TRBD2 (5 bases). The V gene lost 5 bases and the J gene lost 2 bases, with 10 bases spanning the gap. The CDR3 has 12 amino acids. Per germline, CDR1 DFQATT and CDR2 SNEGSKA (reference sequence). CDR3 region: CSAGSVTYEQYF. For the CDR3, the DNA is TGCAGTGCTGGTAGCGTCACCTACGAGCAGTACTTC.

V gene TRBV5-1 combines with J gene TRBJ2-1; 13 nucleotides align to TRBD2. The J segment lost 8 bases and the V segment lost 2 bases, leaving 7 bases of the junction unmatched. The germline V gene encodes CDR1 SGHRS and CDR2 YFSETQ. The CDR3 is made up of 16 amino acids. The CDR3 is CASSFRTSGSSYEQFF. CDR3 DNA: TGCGCCAGCAGCTTCCGGACTAGCGGGAGTAGCTATGAGCAGTTCTTC.

The chain is built from TRBV7-2 and TRBJ2-7, with TRBD2 matching over 8 bases. Germline loops: CDR1 SGHTA, CDR2 FQGNSA. This CDR3 comprises 13 residues. J gave up 2 bases and V 8 bases, and 5 bases lay outside the gene matches. The CDR3 is CASRLLAAYEQYF. DNA for the CDR3: TGTGCCAGCCGGTTACTAGCGGCCTACGAGCAGTACTTC.

There are a few counts of this clonotype. The V call is TRBV6-5, the J call TRBJ2-7; unclear D gene. CDR3 length equals 14 residues. CDR1 is MNHEY, CDR2 SVGAGI, per germline. Trimming pared 4 bases from V and 0 bases from J, leaving 10 bases between. The CDR3 sequence: CASSSFRHSYEQYF. In nucleotides, the CDR3 is TGTGCCAGCAGTTCCTTTAGACACTCCTACGAGCAGTACTTC.

This clonotype was found a few times. The V and J genes are TRBV5-6 and TRBJ1-1, with 7 nucleotides matching TRBD1. J lost 5 bases, V lost 2 bases, and 3 bases had no gene match. There are 13 residues in the CDR3. Germline CDR1 SGHDT, CDR2 YYEEEE. CDR3 coding DNA: TGTGCCAGCAGCTTTAGGGGGCAAACTGAAGCTTTCTTT. Protein: CASSFRGQTEAFF.

The CDR3 here is CASSPRGTGTINEQFF. In DNA form, the CDR3 reads TGTGCCAGCAGCCCAAGGGGGACGGGAACTATAAATGAGCAGTTCTTC. The chain carries TRBV3-1 and TRBJ2-1; maybe TRBD1 (6 bases). CDR1 and CDR2 (germline): LGHDT, YNNKEL (reference sequence). The CDR3 length is 16 residues. Trimming took 4 bases from V and 7 from J, leaving 20 bases between them.

A few counts support this clonotype. The J gene is TRBJ1-5, the V gene TRBV20-1; unclear D gene. Germline CDR1 DFQATT, CDR2 SNEGSKA (reference sequence). The CDR3 has 13 residues. Deletions cut 5 bases from V and 0 bases from J, with 8 bases between. The CDR3 nucleotides read TGCAGTGCTGGGGTCCATAGCAATCAGCCCCAGCATTTT. Residues: CSAGVHSNQPQHF.

This chain connects TRBV20-1 to TRBJ2-7, with D perhaps TRBD1 (5 bases). CDR3 size: 13 residues. Germline CDR1 reads DFQATT; CDR2 reads SNEGSKA (reference sequence). The V gene lost 2 bases and the J gene lost 2 bases, with 10 bases spanning the gap. CDR3 coding DNA: TGCAGTGCTAGACTCCAGGGAACCTACGAGCAGTACTTC. It specifies CSARLQGTYEQYF.

This clonotype was detected a few times. V and J are TRBV4-3 and TRBJ1-4, with D possibly being TRBD1 (5 bases). CDR3 length equals 17 residues. Trimming shortened V by 2 bases and J by 4 bases, and 17 bases separated the two germline ends. Germline values: CDR1 LGHNA, CDR2 YSLEER. CDR3: CASSQRGHGLRNEKLFF. In DNA form, the CDR3 reads TGCGCCAGCAGCCAACGGGGCCACGGGCTTCGTAATGAAAAACTGTTTTTT.

This clonotype was counted ten times or more. The gene calls are TRBV6-1 and TRBJ1-5; 8 nucleotides align to TRBD1. Germline V gene data show CDR1 as MNHNS and CDR2 as SASEGT. The CDR3 extends over 14 amino acids. The junction had 1 base not matched to a gene; V was cut back by 5 bases and J by 1 base. The DNA of the CDR3 is TGTGCCAGCAGTCGGACAGGGAGCAATCAGCCCCAGCATTTT. It yields the protein CASSRTGSNQPQHF.

The genes are TRBV10-3 and TRBJ2-5, with 10 bases fitting TRBD1. The CDR3 has 14 residues. The V gene end was trimmed by 10 bases and the J gene end by 4 bases; junction bases not matched to a gene: 9. CDR1 and CDR2 (germline): ENHRY, SYGVKD. The CDR3 DNA is TGTGCCACCCTTCCCGGGACAGGGGCAGAGACCCAGTACTTC. As protein: CATLPGTGAETQYF.

This clonotype was observed many times. V usage is TRBV7-8 and J usage is TRBJ1-1; 8 nucleotides align to TRBD1. The CDR3 has 14 residues. The V gene end was trimmed by 3 bases and the J gene end by 5 bases; junction bases not matched to a gene: 5. Germline assignment: CDR1 SGHVS and CDR2 FQNEAQ. The CDR3 here is CASSFQTGGTEAFF. DNA for the CDR3: TGTGCCAGCAGCTTTCAAACAGGGGGGACTGAAGCTTTCTTT.

This clonotype turned up a few times. The genes are TRBV9 and TRBJ2-5; D call uncertain. CDR3 length: 13 residues. The germline V and J ends were trimmed by 0 bases and 5 bases, with 8 bases remaining between them. Germline assignment: CDR1 SGDLS and CDR2 YYNGEE. DNA of the CDR3: TGTGCCAGCAGCGTAGAGGTCGACGAGACCCAGTACTTC. It specifies CASSVEVDETQYF.

This clonotype showed up just a few times. The CDR3 region is CASSPGLSNIQYF. CDR3 DNA sequence: TGCGCCAGCAGCCCGGGACTATCAAACATTCAGTACTTC. The V call is TRBV10-1, the J call TRBJ2-4; TRBD2 matches at 7 bases. CDR1 is WNHNN and CDR2 is SYGVQD in the germline V gene (reference sequence). With V trimmed by 6 bases and J by 6 bases, 5 bases remained unmatched. This CDR3 is built from 13 residues.

CDR3: CSAFGTSGKYQETQYF. The CDR3 DNA reads TGCAGTGCATTTGGGACTAGCGGAAAGTACCAAGAGACCCAGTACTTC. The chain has TRBV20-1 and TRBJ2-5, with 11 positions matching TRBD2. J was trimmed by 0 bases and V by 6 bases; bases with no gene match: 9. The CDR3 totals 16 residues. Germline V gives CDR1 DFQATT, CDR2 SNEGSKA (reference sequence).

This chain joins TRBV5-5 and TRBJ2-7, with TRBD1 identical over 7 bases. CDR3 length: 14 amino acids. In germline, CDR1 is SGHKS, CDR2 YYEKEE (reference sequence). Unmatched junction bases numbered 7, after V lost 4 bases and J lost 3 bases. CDR3 DNA sequence: TGTGCCAGCAGCGGGGCTACAGGGGTCTACGAGCAGTACTTC. As protein: CASSGATGVYEQYF.

V usage is TRBV13 and J usage is TRBJ1-1; a possible D gene is TRBD1 (5 bases). CDR3 length equals 13 residues. Trimming left V 5 bases short and J 11 bases short, with 18 bases between. CDR1 is PRHDT, CDR2 FYEKMQ, per germline (reference sequence). The CDR3 here is CASSAGTAPWAFF. The CDR3 DNA is TGTGCCAGCAGCGCGGGGACCGCGCCTTGGGCTTTCTTT.

This clonotype turned up a few times. This chain links TRBV20-1 with TRBJ2-3, with D possibly being TRBD2 (6 bases). The CDR3 loop spans 15 amino acids. V shed 6 bases and J shed 2 bases, with 18 bases lying between them. CDR1 and CDR2 (germline): DFQATT, SNEGSKA (reference sequence). DNA of the CDR3: TGCAGTGCCATCCCCCCGGGACTCTTCACAGATACGCAGTATTTT. Translated: CSAIPPGLFTDTQYF.

This chain joins TRBV7-2 and TRBJ1-5, with D perhaps TRBD1 (5 bases). Germline V gene lookup returns CDR1 SGHTA and CDR2 FQGNSA. Trimming took off 0 bases at V and 9 bases at J, with 15 bases between the two ends. The CDR3 totals 15 residues. CDR3 in DNA: TGTGCCAGCAGCTTAGCTATTCAGGAGGGGCTGCCCCAGCATTTT. It codes for CASSLAIQEGLPQHF.

This clonotype occurred a few times. The chain carries TRBV12-3 or TRBV12-4 and TRBJ1-5; no clear D. The V and J ends lost 4 bases and 2 bases respectively, with 9 bases between them. The CDR3 spans 14 residues. CDR3 DNA: TGTGCCAGCAGTTCCAATTTGCGCAATCAGCCCCAGCATTTT. This translates into CASSSNLRNQPQHF.

This rearrangement joins TRBV6-2 or TRBV6-3 to TRBJ2-1, with TRBD1 matching 9 bases. V lost 4 bases, J lost 7 bases, and 8 bases stayed unmatched. The CDR3 consists of 15 residues. The germline gives CDR1 MNHEY, CDR2 SVGEGT. CDR3 nucleotide sequence: TGTGCCAGCAGTTCACAGACAGGGGGTACGAATGAGCAGTTCTTC. This sequence encodes CASSSQTGGTNEQFF.

Many counts were recorded for this clonotype. V is TRBV5-1 and J is TRBJ1-2; D ambiguous. The CDR3 consists of 12 residues. Germline V gene data show CDR1 as SGHRS and CDR2 as YFSETQ. V was clipped by 5 bases and J by 5 bases, with 10 bases between them. In DNA form, the CDR3 reads TGCGCCAGCAGGGTCACCGGTTATGGCTACACCTTC. This sequence encodes CASRVTGYGYTF.

J is TRBJ2-7 and V is TRBV20-1; TRBD2 matches 8 bases. J gave up 9 bases and V 3 bases, and 4 bases lay outside the gene matches. Germline loops: CDR1 DFQATT, CDR2 SNEGSKA (reference sequence). This CDR3 has 11 amino acids. The CDR3 bases are TGCAGTGCTAGTGAAGGACTAGCGCAGTACTTC. Translation gives CSASEGLAQYF.

The gene calls are TRBV12-5 and TRBJ1-2, with a weak D call TRBD1 (5 bases). Germline V gene data show CDR1 as LGHNT and CDR2 as FRNRAP. This CDR3 spans 16 amino acids. V lost 0 bases, J lost 2 bases, and 13 bases lay in between. The CDR3 region has the DNA TGTGCTAGTGGTTTGGTACTCCAGGGTAGGAACTATGGCTACACCTTC. Translation: CASGLVLQGRNYGYTF.